The 26 T cell receptor beta chains reported below all come from one sample, sequenced in a study of blood T cell repertoires in COVID-19. The table came from immunoSEQ multiplex PCR; TCRdb's copy has only in-frame clones and leaves some out. The table shows 200,000 to 250,000 clones, with around four fifths occurring only once. The sequenced material came from peripheral blood. The receptor set was obtained from an older woman with active or convalescent COVID-19.

The chain combines TRBV3-1 (or the pseudogene TRBV3-2) with TRBJ2-7, with 8 bases matching TRBD1. Germline CDR1 LGHDT, CDR2 YNNKEL (reference sequence). The CDR3 is 15 amino acids. V lost 4 bases, J lost 5 bases, and 10 bases stayed unmatched. In nucleotides, the CDR3 is TGTGCCAGCAGCCCAGGGGGCTTGATGGATGACGAGCAGTACTTC. Residues: CASSPGGLMDDEQYF.

The chain combines TRBV27 with TRBJ1-3; 10 bases align to TRBD1. The V gene's germline CDR1 is MNHEY and CDR2 SMNVEV (reference sequence). This CDR3 is built from 17 residues. Trimming cost V 5 bases and J 0 bases; bases outside gene matches: 7. The CDR3 sequence: CASSTGTGAASGNTIYF. CDR3 in DNA: TGTGCCAGCAGTACGGGGACAGGGGCCGCCTCTGGAAACACCATATATTTT.

This clone appeared a single time. The V call is TRBV27, the J call TRBJ2-7; 8 positions agree with TRBD2. Germline CDR1 and CDR2: MNHEY and SMNVEV (reference sequence). The J segment lost 4 bases and the V segment lost 8 bases, leaving 10 bases of the junction unmatched. The CDR3 has 14 amino acids. In nucleotides, the CDR3 is TGTGCCAGCCTTCCCACTAGCGGTGATTACGAGCAGTACTTC. Protein sequence: CASLPTSGDYEQYF.

V usage is TRBV6-2 or TRBV6-3 and J usage is TRBJ2-1, with D perhaps matching TRBD2 (5 bases). The CDR3 spans 14 residues. CDR1 and CDR2 from the germline V gene are MNHEY and SVGEGT. V was shortened by 5 bases and J by 0 bases, with 8 bases between the two germline ends. The CDR3 DNA reads TGTGCCAGCAGTATGGAGGTCTCCTACAATGAGCAGTTCTTC. Protein: CASSMEVSYNEQFF.

The genes are TRBV2 and TRBJ1-5, with D perhaps TRBD1 (6 bases). The CDR3 totals 14 residues. Germline V gives CDR1 SNHLY, CDR2 FYNNEI. Trimming shortened V by 3 bases and J by 15 bases, and 21 bases separated the two germline ends. The CDR3 coding sequence is TGTGCCAGCAGTGACTGGCAATCCCTGGGGACATCGCATTTT. Translation: CASSDWQSLGTSHF.

The DNA for the CDR3 is TGCGCCAGCAGCCCACAACTAGCGGGAAGCCACGAGCAGTACTTC. It specifies CASSPQLAGSHEQYF. The chain links TRBV5-1 to TRBJ2-7; 10 bases are shared with TRBD2. There are 15 residues in the CDR3. Per germline, CDR1 SGHRS and CDR2 YFSETQ. J lost 5 bases, V lost 4 bases, and 9 bases had no gene match. Combining the CDR3 with reference TRBV5-1 and TRBJ2-7 gives the whole variable domain KAGVTQTPRYLIKTRGQQVTLSCSPISGHRSVSWYQQTPGQGLQFLFEYFSETQRNKGNFPGRFSGRQFSNSRSEMNVSTLELGDSALYLCASSPQLAGSHEQYFGPGTRLTVT.

V is TRBV6-6 and J is TRBJ1-5; possibly TRBD1 for D (6 bases). The CDR3 contains 18 residues. V dropped 5 bases and J dropped 0 bases, with 20 bases sitting between them. Per germline, CDR1 MNHNY and CDR2 SVGAGI (reference sequence). This CDR3 reads CASSRGAGDSRSNQPQHF. CDR3 DNA: TGTGCCAGCAGTCGCGGGGCAGGGGATTCCCGTAGCAATCAGCCCCAGCATTTT.

The chain employs TRBV30 and TRBJ2-1; 12 bases agree with TRBD2. The CDR3 spans 12 residues. Trimming took 3 bases from V and 15 from J; bases not matched to a gene: 6. CDR1 and CDR2 from the germline V gene are GTSNPN and SVGIG (reference sequence). The CDR3 here is CAWRGLAGFPFF. The CDR3 DNA reads as TGTGCCTGGAGAGGACTAGCGGGGTTTCCGTTCTTC.

CDR3 in amino acids: CASNNGDTYEQYV. The DNA of the CDR3 is TGTGCCAGCAACAACGGGGATACCTACGAGCAGTACGTC. This chain links TRBV28 with TRBJ2-7, with D tentatively TRBD2 (5 bases). From germline, CDR1 is MDHEN and CDR2 SYDVKM. With 7 bases removed from V and 2 bases from J, the gap between germline ends came to 12 bases. The CDR3 consists of 13 residues.

The gene calls are TRBV7-2 and TRBJ2-2; D is undetermined. This CDR3 has 13 residues. The V gene lost 0 bases and the J gene lost 6 bases, with 5 bases spanning the gap. Germline CDR1 SGHTA, CDR2 FQGNSA. The CDR3 bases are TGTGCCAGCAGCTTAGCGCGTGCCGGGGAGCTGTTTTTT. This translates into CASSLARAGELFF.

The genes are TRBV15 and TRBJ1-3; TRBD1 aligns across 8 bases. Trimming cost V 4 bases and J 4 bases; bases outside gene matches: 6. Germline assignment: CDR1 LNHNV and CDR2 YYDKDF (reference sequence). The CDR3 extends over 15 amino acids. The CDR3 region has the DNA TGTGCCACCAGCATAGACAGGGGATCGGGAAACACCATATATTTT. This gives the protein CATSIDRGSGNTIYF.

The V call is TRBV9, the J call TRBJ2-1; 7 bases are shared with TRBD2. Germline V CDR1 and CDR2: SGDLS, YYNGEE. Trimming cost V 9 bases and J 0 bases; bases outside gene matches: 9. CDR3 length equals 15 residues. DNA for the CDR3: TGTGCCACCTTCCCTCGGGAGGTCTCCTACAATGAGCAGTTCTTC. As protein: CATFPREVSYNEQFF.

This rearrangement joins TRBV19 to TRBJ1-5; TRBD1 matches 11 bases. Germline lookup yields CDR1 LNHDA and CDR2 SQIVND (reference sequence). With V trimmed by 6 bases and J by 7 bases, 5 bases remained unmatched. The CDR3 totals 14 residues. For the CDR3, the DNA is TGTGCCAGTAGACGGACAGGGGGCAGCCAGCCCCAGCATTTT. Its protein product is CASRRTGGSQPQHF.

J is TRBJ1-1 and V is TRBV19; 8 positions match TRBD1. Per the germline V gene, CDR1 is LNHDA and CDR2 is SQIVND (reference sequence). Unmatched junction bases numbered 2, after V lost 7 bases and J lost 1 base. The CDR3 runs to 13 residues. DNA of the CDR3: TGTGCCAGTACAGGGGGCAGGAACACTGAAGCTTTCTTT. Protein product: CASTGGRNTEAFF.

This chain uses TRBV11-2 with TRBJ2-7, with 13 bases lining up with TRBD2. This CDR3 is built from 16 residues. The junction had 8 bases not matched to a gene; V was cut back by 4 bases and J by 5 bases. Looked up from germline, CDR1 is SGHAT and CDR2 is FQNNGV. The CDR3 DNA follows: TGTGCCAGCAGCTCCCGGACTAGCGGGAGAATAAACGAGCAGTACTTC. Translation gives CASSSRTSGRINEQYF. Supplemented by reference TRBV11-2 and TRBJ2-7, the full variable domain reads EAGVAQSPRYKIIEKRQSVAFWCNPISGHATLYWYQQILGQGPKLLIQFQNNGVVDDSQLPKDRFSAERLKGVDSTLKIQPAKLEDSAVYLCASSSRTSGRINEQYFGPGTRLTVT.

The chain couples TRBV10-3 to TRBJ2-1; possibly TRBD1 for D (6 bases). Trimming took off 6 bases at V and 8 bases at J, with 14 bases between the two ends. CDR1 is ENHRY and CDR2 is SYGVKD in the germline V gene. The CDR3 consists of 13 residues. The CDR3: CAISSGDVDEQFF. The CDR3 DNA sequence: TGTGCCATCAGCTCAGGGGATGTCGATGAGCAGTTCTTC.

V gene TRBV11-1 combines with J gene TRBJ2-1, with TRBD1 matching 7 bases. Per germline, CDR1 SGHAT and CDR2 FQDESV (reference sequence). The CDR3 is 16 residues long. V gave up 4 bases and J gave up 6 bases; unmatched junction bases: 12. The DNA of the CDR3 is TGTGCCAGCAGCTCGTGGGACAGCAGCCGGCTCAATGAGCAGTTCTTC. Residues: CASSSWDSSRLNEQFF.

This sequence joins TRBV28 and TRBJ1-2; 7 bases are shared with TRBD1. Unmatched junction bases numbered 6, after V lost 8 bases and J lost 6 bases. The CDR3 is made up of 12 amino acids. Germline loops: CDR1 MDHEN, CDR2 SYDVKM. CDR3 bases: TGTGCCAGCGGCGACAGGGAGAATGGCTACACCTTC. Translated: CASGDRENGYTF.

This clone is a singleton in its sample. The gene calls are TRBV4-2 and TRBJ2-1, with D possibly being TRBD2 (5 bases). The V and J ends lost 0 bases and 4 bases respectively, with 7 bases between them. Germline lookup yields CDR1 LGHNA and CDR2 YNFKEQ. This CDR3 has 14 amino acids. CDR3 amino acids: CASSQEAEYNEQFF. The CDR3 DNA follows: TGTGCCAGCAGCCAAGAAGCGGAATACAATGAGCAGTTCTTC.

The V call is TRBV27, the J call TRBJ1-4; tentative D call: TRBD1 (6 bases). The CDR3 length is 18 residues. The ends were cut back, 4 bases at V and 7 bases at J, with 25 bases in the middle. In germline, CDR1 is MNHEY, CDR2 SMNVEV (reference sequence). The DNA for the CDR3 is TGTGCCAGCAGTTCGCAAATAGGGGGAGGGACTCCTTTTGAAAAACTGTTTTTT. Translation: CASSSQIGGGTPFEKLFF.

This clone has just one count. The chain links TRBV11-2 to TRBJ2-3; no reliable D call. V dropped 1 base and J dropped 0 bases, with 14 bases sitting between them. CDR3 size: 17 residues. From germline, CDR1 is SGHAT and CDR2 FQNNGV. CDR3 residues: CASSLVRDTTSTDTQYF. Written as DNA, the CDR3 is TGTGCCAGCAGCTTAGTTCGAGACACCACTAGCACAGATACGCAGTATTTT.

The chain employs TRBV29-1 and TRBJ1-1, with D maybe TRBD1 (6 bases). V was pared by 4 bases and J by 7 bases, with 7 bases between. There are 10 residues in the CDR3. The germline V gene encodes CDR1 SQVTM and CDR2 ANQGSEA. CDR3: CSVGTDEAFF. The CDR3 DNA reads TGCAGCGTTGGGACAGATGAAGCTTTCTTT.

The chain links TRBV12-3 or TRBV12-4 to TRBJ2-1; 10 positions match TRBD2. The CDR3 has 13 amino acids. V shed 6 bases, J shed 16 bases, and the junction held 12 bases outside the gene matches. CDR3 sequence (DNA): TGTGCCAGCAGCTTGTGGCTAGCGGGAGATATATTCTTC. Translated: CASSLWLAGDIFF.

The rearrangement links TRBV12-3 or TRBV12-4 to TRBJ1-5; D is ambiguous. Trimming cost V 5 bases and J 7 bases, with 9 bases left between them. This CDR3 has 12 residues. The CDR3 spells CASSLAGQPQHF. The CDR3 DNA sequence: TGTGCCAGCAGTCTGGCGGGCCAGCCCCAGCATTTT.

The chain links TRBV2 to TRBJ1-6; no reliable D call. Germline CDR1 reads SNHLY; CDR2 reads FYNNEI. V lost 5 bases to trimming and J lost 7 bases, with 12 bases between them. This CDR3 region has 14 residues. CDR3 amino acids: CASSSRIGNSPLHF. CDR3 coding DNA: TGTGCCAGCAGTTCTCGGATCGGGAATTCACCCCTCCACTTT.

The rearrangement joins TRBV19 to TRBJ1-5, with 7 nucleotides matching TRBD1. Germline V gene lookup returns CDR1 LNHDA and CDR2 SQIVND (reference sequence). The CDR3 covers 15 residues. Trimming took 3 bases from V and 7 from J; bases not matched to a gene: 9. CDR3 amino acids: CASSMGRQGVQPQHF. The CDR3 DNA reads TGTGCCAGTAGTATGGGGAGACAGGGTGTACAGCCCCAGCATTTT. The full variable domain, completed using reference TRBV19 and TRBJ1-5, is DGGITQSPKYLFRKEGQNVTLSCEQNLNHDAMYWYRQDPGQGLRLIYYSQIVNDFQKGDIAEGYSVSREKKESFPLTVTSAQKNPTAFYLCASSMGRQGVQPQHFGDGTRLSIL.